The clone carrying this T cell receptor beta chain was counted only a few times. Its target is unknown. This record belongs to a study of OX40 agonist ivuxolimab in advanced cancers. Study at large: Dose-escalation patients had hepatocellular carcinoma, melanoma, renal cell or head and neck cancer.

The table came from immunoSEQ multiplex PCR; TCRdb's copy has only in-frame clones and leaves some out. The sample gives 30,000 or so clones, roughly 82% of which show up once; less than 25% is in the top ten. Study conclusions and caveats: More expanded clones were seen, on average, in CD8+ T cells than in CD4+.

This specimen was CD4+ or CD8+ T cells sorted from blood, taken in a trial of the OX40 agonist ivuxolimab. This receptor was identified in an adult with an advanced solid tumor such as melanoma, head and neck, liver or kidney cancer.

This CDR3 reads CASSYWLAGTDTQYF. The CDR3 DNA reads as TGTGCCAGCAGTTATTGGCTAGCGGGCACAGATACGCAGTATTTT. V gene TRBV6-5 combines with J gene TRBJ2-3; 7 positions match TRBD2. The CDR3 contains 15 residues. From germline, CDR1 is MNHEY and CDR2 SVGAGI. Trimming cost V 3 bases and J 1 base; bases outside gene matches: 4.